This T cell receptor beta chain was identified in a study of blood T cells in healthy people across ages. The study, taken as a whole, reports: In these data, TCR beta diversity tracked strongly with naive T cell percentage. It was held that diversity estimates obtained from one million T cells represented underestimates. TCR beta diversity, measured per million T cells, fell in a roughly linear way with age.

About this clonotype itself: The antigen is unknown.

V was clipped by 0 bases and J by 1 base, with 7 bases between them. Germline V gene lookup returns CDR1 SGDLS and CDR2 YYNGEE. The CDR3 length is 14 residues. A sample-barcoded 5' primer and a J-beta primer mix were used in a second PCR of roughly 6 to 11 cycles. Each CDR3 protein gets one entry after TCRdb re-called the 5' RACE reads with MiXCR. The sample records 600,000 to 800,000 distinct CDR3 sequences, roughly half being singletons. Sequencing input: blood. The gene calls are TRBV9 and TRBJ1-1; D is perhaps TRBD1 (5 bases). The sequence came from a woman older than 75 in good health. CDR3 sequence reads: CASSVAGTNTEAFF. The CDR3, as DNA: TGTGCCAGCAGCGTAGCTGGGACGAACACTGAAGCTTTCTTT.